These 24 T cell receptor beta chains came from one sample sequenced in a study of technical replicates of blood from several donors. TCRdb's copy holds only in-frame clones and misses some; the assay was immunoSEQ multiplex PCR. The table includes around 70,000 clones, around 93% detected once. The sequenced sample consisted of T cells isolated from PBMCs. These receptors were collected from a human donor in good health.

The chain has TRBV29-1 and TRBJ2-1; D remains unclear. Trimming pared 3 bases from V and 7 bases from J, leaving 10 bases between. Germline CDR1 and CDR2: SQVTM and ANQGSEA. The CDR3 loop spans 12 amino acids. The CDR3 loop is CSVEIEHNEQFF. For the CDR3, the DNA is TGCAGCGTTGAGATAGAGCATAATGAGCAGTTCTTC.

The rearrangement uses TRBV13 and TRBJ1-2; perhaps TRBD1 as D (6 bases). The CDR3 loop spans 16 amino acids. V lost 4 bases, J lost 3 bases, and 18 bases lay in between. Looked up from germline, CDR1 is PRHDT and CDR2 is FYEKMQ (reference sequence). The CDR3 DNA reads TGTGCCAGCAGCTCAGCCGGGACAAAGAAAGACTATGGCTACACCTTC. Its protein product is CASSSAGTKKDYGYTF.

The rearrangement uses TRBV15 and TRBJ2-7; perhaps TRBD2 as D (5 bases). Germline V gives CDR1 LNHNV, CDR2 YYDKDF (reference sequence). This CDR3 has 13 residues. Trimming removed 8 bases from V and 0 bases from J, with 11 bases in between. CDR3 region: CATRLGSSYEQYF. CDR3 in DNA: TGTGCCACCCGGTTAGGGAGCTCCTACGAGCAGTACTTC.

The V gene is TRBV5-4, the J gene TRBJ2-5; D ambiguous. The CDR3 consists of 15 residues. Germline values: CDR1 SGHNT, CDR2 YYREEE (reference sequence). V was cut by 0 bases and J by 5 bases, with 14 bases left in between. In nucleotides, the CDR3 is TGTGCCAGCAGCTTGGCAACCGGCGTGGGCGAGACCCAGTACTTC. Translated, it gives CASSLATGVGETQYF.

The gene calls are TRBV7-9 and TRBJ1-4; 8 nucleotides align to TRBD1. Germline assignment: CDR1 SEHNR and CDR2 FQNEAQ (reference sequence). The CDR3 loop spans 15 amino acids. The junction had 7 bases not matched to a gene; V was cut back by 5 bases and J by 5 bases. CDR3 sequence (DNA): TGTGCCAGCAGCCCAGCGGACAGGGTCAATGAAAAACTGTTTTTT. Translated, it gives CASSPADRVNEKLFF.

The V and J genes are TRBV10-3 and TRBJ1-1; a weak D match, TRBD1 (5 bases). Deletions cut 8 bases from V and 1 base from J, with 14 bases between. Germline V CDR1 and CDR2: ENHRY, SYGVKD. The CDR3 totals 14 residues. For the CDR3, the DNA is TGTGCCATCGGCCGGGGGGGACGGAACACTGAAGCTTTCTTT. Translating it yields CAIGRGGRNTEAFF.

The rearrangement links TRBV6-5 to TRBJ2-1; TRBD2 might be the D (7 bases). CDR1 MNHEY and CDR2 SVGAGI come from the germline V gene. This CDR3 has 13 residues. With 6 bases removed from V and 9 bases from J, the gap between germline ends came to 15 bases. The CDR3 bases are TGTGCCAGCAGCATGGGGGGGGCGTCTGAGCAGTTCTTC. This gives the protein CASSMGGASEQFF.

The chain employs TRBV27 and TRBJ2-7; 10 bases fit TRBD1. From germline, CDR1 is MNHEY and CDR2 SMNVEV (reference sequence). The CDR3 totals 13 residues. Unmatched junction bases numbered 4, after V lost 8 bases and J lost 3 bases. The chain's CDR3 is CASQRDRGYEQYF. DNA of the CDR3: TGTGCCAGCCAAAGGGACAGGGGCTACGAGCAGTACTTC.

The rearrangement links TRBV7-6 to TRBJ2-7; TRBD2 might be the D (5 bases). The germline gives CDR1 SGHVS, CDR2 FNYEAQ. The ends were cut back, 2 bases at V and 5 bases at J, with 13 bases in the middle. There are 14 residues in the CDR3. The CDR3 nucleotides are TGTGCCAGCAGCTTATGGGCAGACGGGGACGAGCAGTACTTC. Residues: CASSLWADGDEQYF.

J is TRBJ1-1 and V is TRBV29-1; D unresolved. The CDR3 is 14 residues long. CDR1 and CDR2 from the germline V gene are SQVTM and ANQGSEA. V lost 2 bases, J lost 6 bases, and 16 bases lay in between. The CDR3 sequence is CSVETVSGAPEAFF. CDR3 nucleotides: TGCAGCGTTGAAACGGTCTCAGGCGCCCCTGAAGCTTTCTTT.

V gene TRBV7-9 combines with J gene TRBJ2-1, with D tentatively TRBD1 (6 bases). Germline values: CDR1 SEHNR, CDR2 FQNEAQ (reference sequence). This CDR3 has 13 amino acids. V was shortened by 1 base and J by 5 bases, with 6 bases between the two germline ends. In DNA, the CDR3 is TGTGCCAGCAGCTTAGGGGACAACAATGAGCAGTTCTTC. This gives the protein CASSLGDNNEQFF.

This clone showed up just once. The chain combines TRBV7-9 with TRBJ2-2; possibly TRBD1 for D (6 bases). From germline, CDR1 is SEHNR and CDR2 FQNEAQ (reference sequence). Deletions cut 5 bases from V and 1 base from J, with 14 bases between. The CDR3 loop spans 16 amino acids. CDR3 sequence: CASSPWGRVNTGELFF. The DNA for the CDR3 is TGTGCCAGCAGCCCGTGGGGGCGGGTGAACACCGGGGAGCTGTTTTTT. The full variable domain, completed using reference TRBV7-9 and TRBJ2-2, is DTGVSQNPRHKITKRGQNVTFRCDPISEHNRLYWYRQTLGQGPEFLTYFQNEAQLEKSRLLSDRFSAERPKGSFSTLEIQRTEQGDSAMYLCASSPWGRVNTGELFFGEGSRLTVL.

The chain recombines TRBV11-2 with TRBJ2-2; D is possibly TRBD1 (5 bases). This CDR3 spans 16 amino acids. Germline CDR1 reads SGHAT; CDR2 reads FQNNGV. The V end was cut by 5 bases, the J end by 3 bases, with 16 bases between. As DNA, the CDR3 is TGTGCCAGCAGCCCCCTCGAAGGGGCGGACACCGGGGAGCTGTTTTTT. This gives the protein CASSPLEGADTGELFF.

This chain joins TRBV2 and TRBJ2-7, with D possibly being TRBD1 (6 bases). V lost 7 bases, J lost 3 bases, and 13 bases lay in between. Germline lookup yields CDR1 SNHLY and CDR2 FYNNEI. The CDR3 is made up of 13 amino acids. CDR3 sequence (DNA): TGTGCCAGCAACAAGGGGGACCTCTACGAGCAGTACTTC. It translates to CASNKGDLYEQYF.

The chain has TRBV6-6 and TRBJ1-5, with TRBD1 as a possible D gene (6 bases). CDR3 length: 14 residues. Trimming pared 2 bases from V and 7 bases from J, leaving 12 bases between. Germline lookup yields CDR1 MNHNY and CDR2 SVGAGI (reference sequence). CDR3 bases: TGTGCCAGCAGTTACGGAGCAGGGGAACAGCCCCAGCATTTT. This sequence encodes CASSYGAGEQPQHF.

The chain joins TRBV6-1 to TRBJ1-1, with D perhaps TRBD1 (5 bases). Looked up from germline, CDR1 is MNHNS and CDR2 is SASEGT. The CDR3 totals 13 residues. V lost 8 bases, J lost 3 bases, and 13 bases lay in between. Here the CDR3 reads CASPPREDTEAFF. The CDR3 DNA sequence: TGTGCCAGCCCCCCCAGGGAGGACACTGAAGCTTTCTTT.

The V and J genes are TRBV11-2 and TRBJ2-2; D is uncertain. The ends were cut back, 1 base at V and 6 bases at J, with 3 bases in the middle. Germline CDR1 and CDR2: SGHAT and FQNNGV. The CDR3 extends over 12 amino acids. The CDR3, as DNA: TGTGCCAGCAGCTTAGTAGCCGGGGAGCTGTTTTTT. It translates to CASSLVAGELFF.

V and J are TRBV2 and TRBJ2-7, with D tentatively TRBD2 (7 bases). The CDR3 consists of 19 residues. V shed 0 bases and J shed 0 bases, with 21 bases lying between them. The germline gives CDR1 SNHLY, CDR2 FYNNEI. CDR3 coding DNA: TGTGCCAGCAGTGAAGCGCTTATCTGGGGGGGCATCACCTCCTACGAGCAGTACTTC. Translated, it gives CASSEALIWGGITSYEQYF.

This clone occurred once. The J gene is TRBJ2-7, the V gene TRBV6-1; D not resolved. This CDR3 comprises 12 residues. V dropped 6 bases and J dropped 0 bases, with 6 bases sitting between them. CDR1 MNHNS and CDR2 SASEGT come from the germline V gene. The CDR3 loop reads CASRTGSYEQYF. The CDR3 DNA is TGTGCCAGCAGGACGGGCTCCTACGAGCAGTACTTC.

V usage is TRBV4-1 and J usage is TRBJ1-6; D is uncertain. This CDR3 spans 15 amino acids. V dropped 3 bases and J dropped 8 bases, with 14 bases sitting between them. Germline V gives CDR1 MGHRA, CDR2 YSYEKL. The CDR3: CASSQLPGFDSPLHF. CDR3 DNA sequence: TGCGCCAGCAGCCAGTTACCAGGCTTCGATTCACCCCTCCACTTT.

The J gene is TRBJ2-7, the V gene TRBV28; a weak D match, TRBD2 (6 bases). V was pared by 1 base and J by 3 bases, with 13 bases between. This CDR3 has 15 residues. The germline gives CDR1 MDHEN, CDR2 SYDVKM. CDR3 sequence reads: CASSLYAGGSYEQYF. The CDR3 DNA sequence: TGTGCCAGCAGTTTATATGCCGGGGGAAGCTACGAGCAGTACTTC. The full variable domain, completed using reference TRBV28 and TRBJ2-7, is DVKVTQSSRYLVKRTGEKVFLECVQDMDHENMFWYRQDPGLGLRLIYFSYDVKMKEKGDIPEGYSVSREKKERFSLILESASTNQTSMYLCASSLYAGGSYEQYFGPGTRLTVT.

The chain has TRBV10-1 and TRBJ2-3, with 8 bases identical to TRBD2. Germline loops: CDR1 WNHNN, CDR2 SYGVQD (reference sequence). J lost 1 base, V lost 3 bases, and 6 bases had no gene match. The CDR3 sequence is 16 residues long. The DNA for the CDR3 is TGCGCCAGCAGTGAAGGAGCGGGAGTAGGCACAGATACGCAGTATTTT. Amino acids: CASSEGAGVGTDTQYF.

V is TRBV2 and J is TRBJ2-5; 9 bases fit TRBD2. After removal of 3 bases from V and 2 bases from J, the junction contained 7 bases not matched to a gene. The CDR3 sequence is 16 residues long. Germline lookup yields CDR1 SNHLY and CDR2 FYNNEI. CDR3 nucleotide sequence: TGTGCCAGCAGTGACGCAGGGCTAGCGGGACAAGAGACCCAGTACTTC. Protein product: CASSDAGLAGQETQYF.

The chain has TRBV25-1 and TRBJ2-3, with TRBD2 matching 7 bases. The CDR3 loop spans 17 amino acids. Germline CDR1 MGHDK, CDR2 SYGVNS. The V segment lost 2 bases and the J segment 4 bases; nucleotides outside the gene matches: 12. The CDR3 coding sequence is TGTGCCAGCAGTGAAGGCGGGAGAAATAGCCTTGCAGATACGCAGTATTTT. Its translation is CASSEGGRNSLADTQYF.